This T cell receptor beta chain was found in a study of CD8 T cells in ankylosing spondylitis. General observations from the study: Reportedly, significant enrichment of disease-linked clones occurred in matched ankylosing spondylitis synovial fluid. Prior work had noted some motif variants in reactive arthritis blood and synovial fluid.

This clonotype was counted ten times or more. Its antigen is not known. The CDR3 has 14 residues. Trimming removed 7 bases from V and 1 base from J; junction bases left unmatched: 6. Germline V gene lookup returns CDR1 ENHRY and CDR2 SYGVKD. Generation of TCR beta libraries employed quantitative 5'-RACE incorporating molecular barcodes. TCRdb re-analysed the 5' RACE reads in MiXCR, keeping a single row per CDR3 protein. The sample lists more than 150,000 distinct CDR3 sequences, approximately 12% occurring once. The rearrangement links TRBV10-3 to TRBJ1-1, with 7 bases aligning to TRBD1. This receptor was identified in a female donor with ankylosing spondylitis or in good health (not recorded which). The sample comprised blood, either unsorted or a sorted T cell fraction (not recorded which). The CDR3: CAIKKQGWNTEAFF. DNA for the CDR3: TGTGCCATCAAAAAACAGGGGTGGAACACTGAAGCTTTCTTT.